The subject of this entry is one T cell receptor beta chain. These data belong to a study of technical replicates of blood from a few donors. Only in-frame clones appear in the TCRdb table, and some are missing; sequencing was by immunoSEQ multiplex PCR. The sample records more than 65,000 clones, roughly 90% being singletons. The CDR3 is 15 amino acids. CDR1 is LNHDA and CDR2 is SQIVND in the germline V gene (reference sequence). The germline V and J ends were trimmed by 6 bases and 1 base, with 13 bases remaining between them. The sequence was obtained from a human donor in good health. Sequencing was carried out using T cells isolated from PBMCs. The chain combines TRBV19 with TRBJ1-5; perhaps TRBD1 as D (6 bases). The CDR3 region is CASRGGALSNQPQHF. DNA for the CDR3: TGTGCCAGTAGAGGGGGGGCTTTGAGCAATCAGCCCCAGCATTTT.